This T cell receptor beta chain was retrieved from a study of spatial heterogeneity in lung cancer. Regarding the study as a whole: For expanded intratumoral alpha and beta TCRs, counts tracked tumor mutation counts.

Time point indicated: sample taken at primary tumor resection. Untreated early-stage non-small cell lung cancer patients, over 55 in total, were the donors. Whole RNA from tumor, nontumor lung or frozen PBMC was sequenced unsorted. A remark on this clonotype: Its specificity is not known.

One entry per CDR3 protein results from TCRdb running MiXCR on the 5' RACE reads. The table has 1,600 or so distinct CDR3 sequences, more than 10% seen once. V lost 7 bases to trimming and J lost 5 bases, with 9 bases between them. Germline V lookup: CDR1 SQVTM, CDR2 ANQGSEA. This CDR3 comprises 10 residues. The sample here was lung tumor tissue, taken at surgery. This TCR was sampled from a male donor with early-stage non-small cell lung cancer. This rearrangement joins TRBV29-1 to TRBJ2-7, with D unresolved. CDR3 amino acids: CSALQHEQYF. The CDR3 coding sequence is TGCAGCGCCCTGCAACACGAGCAGTACTTC.